This T cell receptor (beta chain) is drawn from a study of blood T cell repertoires in COVID-19. CDR3 length: 14 amino acids. Germline-derived CDR1 and CDR2 are MNHEY and SVGAGI. Between the trimmed V and J ends, which lost 5 bases and 0 bases, there was a span of 11 bases. Profiled with immunoSEQ multiplex PCR; TCRdb holds only in-frame clones, not every one. The data contain around 260,000 clones, less than 90% of them singletons. The chain links TRBV6-5 to TRBJ2-7, with D perhaps TRBD1 (6 bases). The TCR comes from a human donor in a cohort sampled during active COVID-19. Sequenced material: peripheral blood. CDR3 bases: TGTGCCAGCAGTCCCCGGGACACCTCCTACGAGCAGTACTTC. Translated, it gives CASSPRDTSYEQYF.